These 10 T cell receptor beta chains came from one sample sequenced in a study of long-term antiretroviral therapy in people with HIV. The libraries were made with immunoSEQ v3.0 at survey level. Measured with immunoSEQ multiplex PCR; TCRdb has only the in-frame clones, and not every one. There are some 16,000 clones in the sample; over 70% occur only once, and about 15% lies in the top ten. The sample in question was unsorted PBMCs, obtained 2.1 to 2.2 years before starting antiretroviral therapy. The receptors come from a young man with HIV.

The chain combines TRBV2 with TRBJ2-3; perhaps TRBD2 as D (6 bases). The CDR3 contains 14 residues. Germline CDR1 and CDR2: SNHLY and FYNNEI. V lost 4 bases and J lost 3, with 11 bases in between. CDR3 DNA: TGTGCCAGCAGTGGTTGGCGGGATACAGATACGCAGTATTTT. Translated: CASSGWRDTDTQYF.

The DNA of the CDR3 is TGTGCCAGCAACCCCTGGGGGGCAGAAGAGGCCGGGGAGCTGTTTTTT. This sequence encodes CASNPWGAEEAGELFF. The J gene is TRBJ2-2, the V gene TRBV7-9, with D perhaps being TRBD1 or TRBD2 (6 bases each). Trimming took 7 bases from V and 6 from J, leaving 21 bases between them. CDR1 is SEHNR, CDR2 FQNEAQ, per germline (reference sequence). CDR3 length: 16 amino acids. The complete variable domain, with remaining parts taken from reference TRBV7-9 and TRBJ2-2, reads DTGVSQNPRHKITKRGQNVTFRCDPISEHNRLYWYRQTLGQGPEFLTYFQNEAQLEKSRLLSDRFSAERPKGSFSTLEIQRTEQGDSAMYLCASNPWGAEEAGELFFGEGSRLTVL.

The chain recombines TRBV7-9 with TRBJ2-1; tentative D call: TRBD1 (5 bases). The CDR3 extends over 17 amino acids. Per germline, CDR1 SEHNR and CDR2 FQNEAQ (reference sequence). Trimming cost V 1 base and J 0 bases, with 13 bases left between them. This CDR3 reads CASSLGGQGSSYNEQFF. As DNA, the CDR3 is TGTGCCAGCAGCTTAGGAGGCCAGGGTAGCTCCTACAATGAGCAGTTCTTC.

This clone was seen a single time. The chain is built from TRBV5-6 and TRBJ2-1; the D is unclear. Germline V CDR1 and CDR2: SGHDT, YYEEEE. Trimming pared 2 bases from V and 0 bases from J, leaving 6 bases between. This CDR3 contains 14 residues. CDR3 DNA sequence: TGTGCCAGCAGCTTTTCCGGCTCCTACAATGAGCAGTTCTTC. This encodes CASSFSGSYNEQFF.

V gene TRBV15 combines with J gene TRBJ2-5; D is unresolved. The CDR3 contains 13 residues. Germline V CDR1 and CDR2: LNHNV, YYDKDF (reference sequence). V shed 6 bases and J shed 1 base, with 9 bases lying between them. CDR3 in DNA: TGTGCCACCAGGCCTAGGTTCCAAGAGACCCAGTACTTC. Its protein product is CATRPRFQETQYF.

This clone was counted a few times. Here the CDR3 reads CASSSAGGAYGYTF. The CDR3 coding sequence is TGTGCCAGCAGCTCGGCGGGGGGCGCCTATGGCTACACCTTC. This rearrangement joins TRBV27 to TRBJ1-2, with D possibly matching TRBD1 (6 bases). Trimming took 6 bases from V and 4 from J, leaving 15 bases between them. This CDR3 spans 14 amino acids. The germline V gene has CDR1 MNHEY and CDR2 SMNVEV (reference sequence).

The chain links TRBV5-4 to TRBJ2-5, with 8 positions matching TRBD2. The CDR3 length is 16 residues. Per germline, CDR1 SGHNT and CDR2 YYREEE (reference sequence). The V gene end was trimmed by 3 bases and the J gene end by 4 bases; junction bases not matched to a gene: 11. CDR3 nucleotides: TGTGCCAGCAGCTCCGACGCGGGGAGCGGGGGAGAGACCCAGTACTTC. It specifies CASSSDAGSGGETQYF.

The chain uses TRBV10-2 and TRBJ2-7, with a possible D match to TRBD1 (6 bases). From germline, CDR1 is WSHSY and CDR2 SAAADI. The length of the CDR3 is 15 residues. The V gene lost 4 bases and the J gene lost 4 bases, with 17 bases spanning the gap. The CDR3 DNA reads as TGCGCCAGCAGTGGGCCCGGGACAACCGTTTACGAGCAGTACTTC. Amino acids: CASSGPGTTVYEQYF.

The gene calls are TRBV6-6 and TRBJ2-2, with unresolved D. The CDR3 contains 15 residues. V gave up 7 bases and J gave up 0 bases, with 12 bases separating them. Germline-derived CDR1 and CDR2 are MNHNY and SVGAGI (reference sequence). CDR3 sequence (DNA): TGTGCCAGCACCTCTCGGACCGCGAACACCGGGGAGCTGTTTTTT. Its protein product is CASTSRTANTGELFF.

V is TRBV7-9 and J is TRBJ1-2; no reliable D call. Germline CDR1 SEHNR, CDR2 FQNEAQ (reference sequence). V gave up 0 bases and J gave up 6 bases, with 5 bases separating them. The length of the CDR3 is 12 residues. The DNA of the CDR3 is TGTGCCAGCAGCTTAGCTGGGGATGGCTACACCTTC. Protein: CASSLAGDGYTF.